Listed here are 14 T cell receptor beta chains from one sample, sequenced in a study of T cells in tuberculosis. The assay was immunoSEQ multiplex PCR, and TCRdb's table has in-frame clones only and misses some. The data show 88,000 or so clones, approximately 91% seen once. Sorting used thawed, overnight-rested PBMC stained with anti-CD3, a viability dye and GMM-loaded CD1B tetramer. CD1B tetramers were loaded with Rhodococcus equi-derived C32 glucose monomycolate. The sample was CD1b-GMM tetramer-negative cells sorted from PBMCs. These receptors all stem from an adult woman with latent tuberculosis.

The chain links TRBV27 to TRBJ1-1, with no clear D. The CDR3 has 14 residues. V lost 5 bases, J lost 5 bases, and 15 bases lay in between. From germline, CDR1 is MNHEY and CDR2 SMNVEV (reference sequence). In nucleotides, the CDR3 is TGTGCCAGCAGTCTCAAAGGAGGCGGGACTGAAGCTTTCTTT. The encoded protein is CASSLKGGGTEAFF.

The genes are TRBV6-5 and TRBJ2-1; 9 bases agree with TRBD1. Germline-derived CDR1 and CDR2 are MNHEY and SVGAGI. V dropped 2 bases and J dropped 8; count of bases not matched to a gene: 7. The length of the CDR3 is 15 residues. The CDR3 reads CASSYQGQGVDEQFF. The CDR3 coding sequence is TGTGCCAGCAGTTACCAGGGACAGGGTGTTGATGAGCAGTTCTTC.

In this sample, this clone turned up many times. The CDR3 is CASSSLAGGFTDTQYF. The CDR3 coding sequence is TGTGCCAGCAGTTCTCTAGCGGGGGGCTTCACAGATACGCAGTATTTT. The chain combines TRBV6-5 with TRBJ2-3, with 11 bases matching TRBD2. The CDR3 is made up of 16 amino acids. CDR1 and CDR2 (germline): MNHEY, SVGAGI. V lost 4 bases to trimming and J lost 2 bases; unmatched junction nucleotides: 5.

This chain uses TRBV5-4 with TRBJ2-7, with D possibly being TRBD2 (6 bases). Germline V lookup: CDR1 SGHNT, CDR2 YYREEE (reference sequence). This CDR3 region has 14 residues. V was pared by 0 bases and J by 6 bases, with 13 bases between. The CDR3 spells CASSLERSGGEQYF. CDR3 in DNA: TGTGCCAGCAGCTTGGAAAGATCCGGGGGCGAGCAGTACTTC.

This chain joins TRBV19 and TRBJ1-4, with 7 bases matching TRBD1. Germline V lookup: CDR1 LNHDA, CDR2 SQIVND (reference sequence). J gave up 7 bases and V 5 bases, and 10 bases lay outside the gene matches. The CDR3 loop spans 15 amino acids. The CDR3 DNA is TGTGCCAGTAGTTTCCTGCAGGGGGTAACTGAAAAACTGTTTTTT. Residues: CASSFLQGVTEKLFF.

The sample holds one count of this clone. J is TRBJ2-1 and V is TRBV14; 7 bases align to TRBD1. Germline CDR1 SGHDN, CDR2 FVKESK. Trimming took 5 bases from V and 5 from J; bases not matched to a gene: 6. The CDR3 covers 14 residues. CDR3 protein: CASSRRQGHNEQFF. Here the CDR3 DNA reads TGTGCCAGCAGCAGGCGACAGGGCCACAATGAGCAGTTCTTC.

The rearrangement joins TRBV6-4 to TRBJ2-1; D perhaps matches TRBD1 (6 bases). Germline loops: CDR1 MRHNA, CDR2 SNTAGT. This CDR3 is 16 amino acids long. Trimming stripped 3 bases from V and 2 bases from J, with 14 bases between. Here the CDR3 reads CASSEYRQVPYNEQFF. CDR3 bases: TGTGCCAGCAGTGAATATCGACAGGTTCCCTACAATGAGCAGTTCTTC.

The J gene is TRBJ1-6, the V gene TRBV2, with 9 bases fitting TRBD1. CDR1 is SNHLY, CDR2 FYNNEI, per germline. J was trimmed by 8 bases and V by 5 bases; bases with no gene match: 7. This CDR3 contains 15 residues. The CDR3 bases are TGTGCCAGCAGTCCCCCGGGACAGGGTGATTCACCCCTCCACTTT. Translation: CASSPPGQGDSPLHF.

This sequence joins TRBV5-6 and TRBJ2-7; maybe TRBD1 (5 bases). V lost 6 bases to trimming and J lost 4 bases, with 11 bases between them. Germline V CDR1 and CDR2: SGHDT, YYEEEE. The CDR3 spans 12 residues. CDR3 nucleotide sequence: TGTGCCAGCATCCCCAGGGCATACGAGCAGTACGTC. Encoded protein: CASIPRAYEQYV.

This rearrangement joins TRBV27 to TRBJ2-3, with 8 bases that match TRBD1. The germline CDR1 and CDR2 sequences are MNHEY and SMNVEV (reference sequence). V shed 6 bases, J shed 2 bases, and the junction held 7 bases outside the gene matches. This CDR3 contains 15 residues. Here the CDR3 reads CASSHRGQVTDTQYF. CDR3 in DNA: TGTGCCAGCAGCCACCGGGGACAGGTCACAGATACGCAGTATTTT.

V is TRBV29-1 and J is TRBJ1-2; possible D gene TRBD1, 5 bases. The V and J ends lost 2 bases and 2 bases respectively, with 6 bases between them. CDR1 is SQVTM and CDR2 is ANQGSEA in the germline V gene. There are 12 residues in the CDR3. In nucleotides, the CDR3 is TGCAGCGTTGAAAACAGGAACTATGGCTACACCTTC. It codes for CSVENRNYGYTF.

The sample holds one count of this clone. The CDR3, as DNA: TGTGCCAGCAGTCCTAACTACCGGGACAGCCATTCACCCCTCCACTTT. Residues: CASSPNYRDSHSPLHF. The rearrangement links TRBV27 to TRBJ1-6; 7 nucleotides line up with TRBD1. Germline V lookup: CDR1 MNHEY, CDR2 SMNVEV (reference sequence). The V segment lost 5 bases and the J segment 8 bases; nucleotides outside the gene matches: 12. The CDR3 is 16 amino acids.

This chain connects TRBV2 to TRBJ2-2, with a tentative D call TRBD2 (6 bases). The CDR3 length is 14 residues. Germline CDR1 reads SNHLY; CDR2 reads FYNNEI. Trimming removed 5 bases from V and 6 bases from J, with 13 bases in between. The CDR3 loop reads CASSWYGGSGELFF. DNA of the CDR3: TGTGCCAGCAGTTGGTACGGGGGTTCCGGGGAGCTGTTTTTT.

V gene TRBV25-1 combines with J gene TRBJ1-4, with a possible D match to TRBD1 (6 bases). Germline values: CDR1 MGHDK, CDR2 SYGVNS. CDR3 length equals 13 residues. Trimming left V 7 bases short and J 8 bases short, with 14 bases between. The CDR3 region is CASMRGLGEKLFF. The CDR3, as DNA: TGTGCCAGCATGCGGGGGCTGGGCGAAAAACTGTTTTTT.